This T cell receptor beta chain was documented in a study of T cells in Graves' hyperthyroidism and ophthalmopathy. CDR1 MNHEY and CDR2 SMNVEV come from the germline V gene (reference sequence). The CDR3 runs 14 residues. Trimming took off 0 bases at V and 4 bases at J, with 9 bases between the two ends. Whole-study results and caveats: Most clonotypes expanded in thyroid above 0.001 were likewise present in blood.

This clonotype was picked up many times. Its specificity is not known. Amplified TCR beta CDR3 regions derived from RNA transcripts. HTBI primers were used for first-round RT-PCR of the TCR CDR3. From the multiplex PCR reads, TCRdb called clonotypes with MiXCR, one entry per CDR3 protein. The table has under 350,000 distinct CDR3 sequences, less than 30% seen once; the top ten hold roughly 24%. On the basis of clinical symptoms, serum thyroxine and TRAb, thyroid ultrasound and orbital computed tomography, diagnoses were made. Fresh 10 ml peripheral blood yielded PBMCs. The rearrangement uses TRBV27 and TRBJ1-2, with D unclear. The clonotype originates from a man aged 35 to 55 with Graves' hyperthyroidism that later progressed to Graves' ophthalmopathy. Material: blood. CDR3 nucleotide sequence: TGTGCCAGCAGTTTATCGAGGGCCAGCTATGGCTACACCTTC. Residues: CASSLSRASYGYTF.